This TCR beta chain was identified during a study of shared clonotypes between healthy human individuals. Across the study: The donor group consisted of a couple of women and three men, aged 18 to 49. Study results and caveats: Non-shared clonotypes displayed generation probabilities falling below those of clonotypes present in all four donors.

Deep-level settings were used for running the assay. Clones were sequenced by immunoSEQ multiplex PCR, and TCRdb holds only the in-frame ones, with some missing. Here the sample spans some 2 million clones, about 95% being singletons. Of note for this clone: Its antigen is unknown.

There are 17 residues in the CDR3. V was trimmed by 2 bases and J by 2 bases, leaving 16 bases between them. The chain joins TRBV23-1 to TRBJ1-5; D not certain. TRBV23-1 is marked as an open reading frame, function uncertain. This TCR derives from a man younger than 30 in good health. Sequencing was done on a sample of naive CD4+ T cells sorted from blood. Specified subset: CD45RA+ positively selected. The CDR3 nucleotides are TGCGCCAGCAGTCAACGAAGACCAAGGATGGGCAATCAGCCCCAGCATTTT. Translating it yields CASSQRRPRMGNQPQHF.